This T cell receptor (beta chain) was identified during a study of T cell repertoires in cytomegalovirus infection. TCRdb redid the calling of the reads with MiXCR, one entry per CDR3 protein. This sample yields about 230,000 distinct CDR3 sequences, of which about 23% are seen a single time; about 20% belongs to the top ten. The germline V gene has CDR1 PRHDT and CDR2 FYEKMQ (reference sequence). Trimming shortened V by 1 base and J by 3 bases, and 16 bases separated the two germline ends. This CDR3 is built from 17 residues. Sample: CD8+ T cells from PBMCs. The V gene is TRBV13, the J gene TRBJ2-1; possibly TRBD2 for D (5 bases). This clonotype was obtained from a human donor in good health (CMV status not recorded). Some clones in this sample may be carry-over from other donors' samples. CDR3 bases: TGTGCCAGCAGCTTAGAAGGTCCCGGGATCCTCTACAATGAGCAGTTCTTC. Translation gives CASSLEGPGILYNEQFF.